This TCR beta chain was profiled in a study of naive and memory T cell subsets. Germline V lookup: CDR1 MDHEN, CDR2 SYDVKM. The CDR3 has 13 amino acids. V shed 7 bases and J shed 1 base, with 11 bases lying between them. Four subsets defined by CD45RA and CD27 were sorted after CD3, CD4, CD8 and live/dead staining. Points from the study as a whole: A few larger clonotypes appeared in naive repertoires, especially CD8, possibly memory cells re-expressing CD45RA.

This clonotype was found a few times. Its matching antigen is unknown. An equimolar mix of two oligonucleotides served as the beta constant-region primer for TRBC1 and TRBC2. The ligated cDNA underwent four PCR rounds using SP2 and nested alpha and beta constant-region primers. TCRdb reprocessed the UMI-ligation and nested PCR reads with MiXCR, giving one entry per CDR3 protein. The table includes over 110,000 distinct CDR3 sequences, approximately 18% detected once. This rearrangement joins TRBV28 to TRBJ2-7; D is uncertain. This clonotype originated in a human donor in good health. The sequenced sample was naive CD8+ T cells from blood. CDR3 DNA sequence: TGTGCCAGCAAACCAGGCCTTTCCTACGAGCAGTACTTC. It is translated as CASKPGLSYEQYF.